This T cell receptor (beta chain) came from a study of radiotherapy plus CTLA-4 blockade in lung cancer. Sequencing used immunoSEQ multiplex PCR; TCRdb keeps in-frame clones, though not all of them. The sample lists tens of thousands of clones; over 65% were seen once. Focal radiation plus CTLA-4 blockade with ipilimumab was administered to patients who had chemo-refractory metastatic non-small-cell lung cancer. CDR1 and CDR2 (germline): SGHTA, FQGNSA. With 5 bases removed from V and 4 bases from J, the gap between germline ends came to 17 bases. The CDR3 spans 15 residues. The sample holds one count of this clone.

Source: peripheral blood, taken from a patient treated with radiotherapy plus ipilimumab. This TCR was sampled from a human donor with non-small cell lung cancer who had a partial response to radiotherapy plus ipilimumab. The chain combines TRBV7-2 with TRBJ2-5, with D possibly being TRBD2 (7 bases). The CDR3 bases are TGTGCCAGCAGCACCGCCCTGGCGGGGGCAGAGACCCAGTACTTC. This gives the protein CASSTALAGAETQYF.